This T cell receptor (beta chain) was captured in a study of OX40 agonist ivuxolimab in advanced cancers. This CDR3 region has 12 residues. V was clipped by 8 bases and J by 3 bases, with 11 bases between them. Per the germline V gene, CDR1 is SNHLY and CDR2 is FYNNEI. Sequencing was performed with immunoSEQ multiplex PCR; in TCRdb, only in-frame clones are kept and a portion is missing. The sample records some 45,000 clones, 82% being singletons. This TCR came from an adult with an advanced solid tumor such as melanoma, head and neck, liver or kidney cancer. Sequencing used CD4+ or CD8+ T cells sorted from blood, obtained in a trial of the OX40 agonist ivuxolimab. V and J are TRBV2 and TRBJ2-7, with D unresolved. Here the CDR3 reads CASLTPVYEQYF. CDR3 coding DNA: TGTGCCAGCCTAACCCCCGTCTACGAGCAGTACTTC.